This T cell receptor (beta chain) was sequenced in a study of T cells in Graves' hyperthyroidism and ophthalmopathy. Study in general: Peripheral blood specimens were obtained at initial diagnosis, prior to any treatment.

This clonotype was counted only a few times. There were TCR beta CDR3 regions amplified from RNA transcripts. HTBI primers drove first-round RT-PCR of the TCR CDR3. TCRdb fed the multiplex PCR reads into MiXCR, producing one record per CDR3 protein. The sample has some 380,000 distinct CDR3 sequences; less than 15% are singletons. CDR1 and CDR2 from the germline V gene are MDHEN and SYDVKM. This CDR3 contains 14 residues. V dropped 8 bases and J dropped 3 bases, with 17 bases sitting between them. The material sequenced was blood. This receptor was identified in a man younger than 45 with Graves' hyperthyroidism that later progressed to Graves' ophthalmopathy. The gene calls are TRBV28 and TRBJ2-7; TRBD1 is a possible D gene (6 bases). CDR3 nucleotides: TGTGCCAGCGGCCTGGGGGACATCTTCTACGAGCAGTACTTC. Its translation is CASGLGDIFYEQYF.